This T cell receptor beta chain stems from a study of human T cells and chemical hapten exposure. Trimming took off 0 bases at V and 4 bases at J, with 10 bases between the two ends. Per the germline V gene, CDR1 is MNHEY and CDR2 is SVGAGI. CDR3 size: 15 residues. Total RNA was extracted from unfractionated whole blood. Each CDR3 protein gets one entry after TCRdb re-called the 5' RACE reads with MiXCR. The data contain about 110,000 distinct CDR3 sequences, around 20% of them singletons. This TCR came from a human donor in good health. The rearrangement joins TRBV6-5 to TRBJ1-5; unclear D gene. CDR3 DNA: TGTGCCAGCAGTTACTCTAGGTCAGCTAATCAGCCCCAGCATTTT. Translating it yields CASSYSRSANQPQHF.